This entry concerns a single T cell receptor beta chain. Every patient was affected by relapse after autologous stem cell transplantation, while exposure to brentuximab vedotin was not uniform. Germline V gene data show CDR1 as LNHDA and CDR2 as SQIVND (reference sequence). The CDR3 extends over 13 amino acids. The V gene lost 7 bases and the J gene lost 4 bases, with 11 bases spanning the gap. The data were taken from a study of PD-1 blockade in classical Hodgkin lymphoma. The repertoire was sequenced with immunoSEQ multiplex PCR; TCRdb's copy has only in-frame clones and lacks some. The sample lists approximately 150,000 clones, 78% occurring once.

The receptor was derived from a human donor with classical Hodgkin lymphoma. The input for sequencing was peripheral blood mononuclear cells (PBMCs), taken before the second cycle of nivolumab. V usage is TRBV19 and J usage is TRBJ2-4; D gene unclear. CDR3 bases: TGTGCCAGTATGGATTGGACGAAAAACATTCAGTACTTC. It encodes CASMDWTKNIQYF.